Included here is one T cell receptor (beta chain) sequence, with context. Unique molecular identifiers featured in each of the TCR beta cDNA libraries. TCRdb used MiXCR to reprocess the PCR reads, holding one entry per CDR3 protein. The table includes 160,000 or so distinct CDR3 sequences, under 40% detected once. V shed 5 bases, J shed 1 base, and the junction held 8 bases outside the gene matches. This CDR3 region has 15 residues. Germline V gives CDR1 SGHDT, CDR2 YYEEEE. The source of the sample is a study of post-analysis software for immune sequencing data. This specimen was blood, taken after autologous hematopoietic stem cell transplantation. The chain carries TRBV5-6 and TRBJ1-1, with 7 bases that match TRBD1. The receptor was derived from a girl between 5 and 17 years old with multiple sclerosis. CDR3 sequence (DNA): TGTGCCAGCAGACGTGCCGGGACAGAGAACACTGAAGCTTTCTTT. The encoded protein is CASRRAGTENTEAFF.